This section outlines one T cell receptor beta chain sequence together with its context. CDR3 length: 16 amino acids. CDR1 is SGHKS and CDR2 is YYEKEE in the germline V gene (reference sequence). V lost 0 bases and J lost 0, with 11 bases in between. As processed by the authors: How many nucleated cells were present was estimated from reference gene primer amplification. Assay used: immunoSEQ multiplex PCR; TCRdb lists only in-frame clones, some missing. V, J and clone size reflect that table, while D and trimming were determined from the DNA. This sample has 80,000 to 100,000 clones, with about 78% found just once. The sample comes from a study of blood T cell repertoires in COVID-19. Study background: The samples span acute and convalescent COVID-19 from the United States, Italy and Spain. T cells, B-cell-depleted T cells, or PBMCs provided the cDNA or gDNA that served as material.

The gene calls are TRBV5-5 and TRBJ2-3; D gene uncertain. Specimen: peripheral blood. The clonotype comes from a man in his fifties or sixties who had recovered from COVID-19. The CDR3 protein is CASSLVTSQSTDTQYF. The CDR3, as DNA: TGTGCCAGCAGCTTGGTGACTTCCCAAAGCACAGATACGCAGTATTTT.